Below, one T cell receptor (beta chain) is given with its context. Its antigen is unknown. The germline V gene encodes CDR1 MDHEN and CDR2 SYDVKM. The CDR3 runs 14 residues. V was shortened by 5 bases and J by 8 bases, with 13 bases between the two germline ends. The data were taken from a study of cytomegalovirus exposure and HLA in healthy donors. Amplification used 60 Vbeta primers and 13 Jbeta primers. This table comes from immunoSEQ multiplex PCR, and its TCRdb copy is limited to in-frame clones, with some not included. Of approximately 160,000 clones in the sample, 75% to 85% were seen once. Study observations and caveats: The study flagged roughly 150 TCR beta chains as cytomegalovirus-associated. Later on, an analysis found that several of the most significant clusters appeared to be linked to common viral pathogens, which included parvovirus B19.

This chain uses TRBV28 with TRBJ1-6; D ambiguous. This receptor was obtained from a woman in her late teens or twenties in good health and CMV-seronegative. Sample: PBMCs. CDR3 loop: CASSLAQYDSPLHF. CDR3 in DNA: TGTGCCAGCAGTCTCGCGCAATATGATTCACCCCTCCACTTT. The full variable domain, completed using reference TRBV28 and TRBJ1-6, is DVKVTQSSRYLVKRTGEKVFLECVQDMDHENMFWYRQDPGLGLRLIYFSYDVKMKEKGDIPEGYSVSREKKERFSLILESASTNQTSMYLCASSLAQYDSPLHFGNGTRLTVT.